Listed below are T cell receptor beta chains from one sample, sequenced in a study of cytomegalovirus exposure and HLA in healthy donors. The data were produced by immunoSEQ multiplex PCR, yet TCRdb's version contains in-frame clones alone and is incomplete. This sample carries about 200,000 clones, with 6.5% going to the ten biggest clones. Input material: PBMCs. All receptors come from a man between 25 and 39 years old in good health and CMV-seronegative. Each CDR3 is given with its conserved first and last residue. The D gene is left open where the match is weak.

>TRBJ2-3|TRBV7-9|TRBD1
CASPPGQGGPDTQYF
TGTGCCAGCCCCCCGGGACAGGGCGGACCAGATACGCAGTATTTT
>TRBJ1-3|TRBV15|NA
CATSRDPTNSGNTIYF
TGTGCCACCAGCAGAGATCCGACAAACTCTGGAAACACCATATATTTT
>TRBJ2-3|TRBV2|TRBD1
CASSEPSALATGATDTQYF
TGTGCCAGCAGTGAACCGTCGGCTCTGGCGACAGGGGCGACAGATACGCAGTATTTT
>TRBJ1-5|TRBV30|NA
CAWQGFGNQPQHF
TGTGCCTGGCAGGGGTTTGGAAATCAGCCCCAGCATTTT
>TRBJ1-3|TRBV14|NA
CASSQLRDSGNTIYF
TGTGCCAGCAGCCAACTTCGGGACTCTGGAAACACCATATATTTT
>TRBJ2-7|TRBV9|TRBD2
CASSVSGREYEQYF
TGTGCCAGCAGCGTTAGCGGGAGAGAATACGAGCAGTACTTC
>TRBJ2-5|TRBV25-1|NA
CASARSRGQETQYF
TGTGCCAGCGCCCGTTCAAGGGGTCAAGAGACCCAGTACTTC
>TRBJ2-1|TRBV6-4|TRBD1
CASSDAHRGPGNEQFF
TGTGCCAGCAGTGACGCCCACAGGGGGCCGGGGAATGAGCAGTTCTTC
>TRBJ2-6|TRBV29-1|NA
CSVTRSSGANVLTF
TGCAGCGTCACCCGGTCCTCTGGGGCCAACGTCCTGACTTTC
>TRBJ1-1|TRBV5-1|NA
CASSFTGRDTEAFF
TGCGCCAGCAGCTTCACAGGGAGGGACACTGAAGCTTTCTTT
>TRBJ2-5|TRBV19|NA
CASMGGETQYF
TGTGCCAGTATGGGGGGAGAGACCCAGTACTTC
>TRBJ2-7|TRBV6-5|NA
CASSYSDPTYEQYF
TGTGCCAGCAGTTACTCCGATCCCACCTACGAGCAGTACTTC
>TRBJ1-5|TRBV6-5|NA
CASSRQGNQPQHF
TGTGCCAGCAGTCGCCAGGGAAATCAGCCCCAGCATTTT
>TRBJ2-5|TRBV21-1|NA
CASSKGPTAGLQETQYF
TGTGCCAGCAGCAAGGGACCGACAGCGGGACTCCAAGAGACCCAGTACTTC
>TRBJ2-3|TRBV5-1|TRBD1
CASSAGQGAISSTDTQYF
TGCGCCAGCAGCGCCGGACAGGGGGCAATTTCTAGCACAGATACGCAGTATTTT
>TRBJ1-5|TRBV5-1|NA
CASSLAGIDQPQHF
TGCGCCAGCAGCTTGGCAGGGATTGATCAGCCCCAGCATTTT
>TRBJ1-2|TRBV10-3|TRBD1
CAISESGGTAISFYTF
TGTGCCATCAGTGAGTCTGGGGGGACAGCTATTTCTTTCTACACCTTC
>TRBJ1-5|TRBV4-3|NA
CASSQDVRASTRTNQPQHF
TGCGCCAGCAGCCAAGATGTGAGGGCATCCACTCGCACCAATCAGCCCCAGCATTTT
>TRBJ1-3|TRBV7-9|NA
CASSFGGALGNTIYF
TGTGCCAGCAGTTTTGGGGGGGCGTTGGGAAACACCATATATTTT
>TRBJ2-1|TRBV25-1|NA
CASSERVFNEQFF
TGTGCCAGCAGTGAACGGGTCTTCAATGAGCAGTTCTTC
>TRBJ2-1|TRBV4-1|TRBD2
CASSQEGRSGTAYNEQFF
TGCGCCAGCAGCCAAGAGGGCCGTAGCGGGACCGCCTACAATGAGCAGTTCTTC
>TRBJ1-2|TRBV4-1|NA
CASSQEYLSAGYTF
TGCGCCAGCAGCCAAGAATACTTAAGCGCCGGCTACACCTTC
>TRBJ2-7|TRBV1|NA
CTSSQVLSGSVYEQYF
TGCACCAGCAGCCAAGTTCTAAGCGGGAGTGTTTACGAGCAGTACTTC
>TRBJ1-2|TRBV27|NA
CASSFKQGPNYGYTF
TGTGCCAGCAGTTTCAAACAGGGTCCTAACTATGGCTACACCTTC
>TRBJ1-1|TRBV2|TRBD1
CASIQPTGALRTEAFF
TGTGCCAGCATCCAACCCACAGGGGCCCTCCGCACTGAAGCTTTCTTT
>TRBJ2-2|TRBV6-4|NA
CASSPRVGRNTGELFF
TGTGCCAGCAGCCCCAGGGTCGGACGAAACACCGGGGAGCTGTTTTTT
>TRBJ1-2|TRBV4-2|TRBD1
CASSQEEQGAGGYTF
TGTGCCAGCAGCCAAGAAGAACAGGGGGCGGGTGGCTACACCTTC
>TRBJ2-7|TRBV30|TRBD1
CALRGTGAYEQYF
TGTGCCTTAAGGGGGACAGGGGCCTACGAGCAGTACTTC
>TRBJ2-7|TRBV6-1|TRBD1
CASMGRNRGSYEQYF
TGTGCCAGCATGGGGAGAAACAGGGGCTCCTACGAGCAGTACTTC
>TRBJ1-2|TRBV30|TRBD1
CAWSAFRDRYYGYTF
TGTGCCTGGAGTGCTTTCCGGGACAGGTACTATGGCTACACCTTC
>TRBJ1-1|TRBV14|NA
CASSQGRGLGAFF
TGTGCCAGCAGCCAAGGCCGGGGGTTGGGAGCTTTCTTT
>TRBJ1-2|TRBV25-1|TRBD1
CASSTGGKLSYGYTF
TGTGCCAGCAGTACAGGGGGTAAATTGTCCTATGGCTACACCTTC
>TRBJ1-2|TRBV15|NA
CATSRVQSAYGYTF
TGTGCCACCAGCAGAGTTCAAAGCGCCTATGGCTACACCTTC
>TRBJ1-6|TRBV7-6|TRBD1
CASSLAVTGGIPSPLHF
TGTGCCAGCAGCTTGGCTGTGACAGGGGGGATACCCTCACCCCTCCACTTT
>TRBJ2-5|TRBV7-8|NA
CASRTLASEETQYF
TGTGCCAGCAGGACCCTAGCGAGTGAAGAGACCCAGTACTTC
>TRBJ1-5|TRBV27|TRBD1
CASSSGTQGEQPQHF
TGTGCCAGCAGTTCTGGGACCCAGGGGGAGCAGCCCCAGCATTTT
>TRBJ2-7|TRBV7-3|TRBD2
CASSPGRAYEQYF
TGTGCCAGCAGCCCTGGGAGGGCCTACGAGCAGTACTTC
>TRBJ2-1|TRBV13|NA
CASSTQTSNEQFF
TGTGCCAGCAGCACCCAGACTAGCAATGAGCAGTTCTTC
>TRBJ2-7|TRBV7-8|NA
CASSLRTNSYEQYF
TGTGCCAGCAGCTTACGGACTAACTCCTACGAGCAGTACTTC
>TRBJ1-2|TRBV6-5|TRBD1
CASSYSLSRGNYGYTF
TGTGCCAGCAGTTACTCCTTATCCAGGGGGAACTATGGCTACACCTTC
>TRBJ1-2|TRBV19|TRBD1
CASSAQQGGLSYGYTF
TGTGCCAGTAGTGCCCAACAGGGGGGGCTTTCCTATGGCTACACCTTC
>TRBJ1-4|TRBV6-1|NA
CASSENGGLNEKLFF
TGTGCCAGCAGTGAAAACGGCGGGCTGAATGAAAAACTGTTTTTT
>TRBJ2-5|TRBV6-1|NA
CASSMQAQETQYF
TGTGCCAGCAGTATGCAGGCTCAAGAGACCCAGTACTTC
>TRBJ2-7|TRBV6-5|NA
CASSYPSGVGSYEQYF
TGTGCCAGCAGTTACCCCTCGGGGGTCGGGTCCTACGAGCAGTACTTC
>TRBJ2-2|TRBV4-2|NA
CASRNLAGRKGYLTGELFF
TGTGCCAGCCGAAACCTCGCCGGGCGGAAGGGGTACCTCACCGGGGAGCTGTTTTTT
>TRBJ2-7|TRBV5-5|NA
CASSLAGFGSWAREQYF
TGTGCCAGCAGCTTGGCGGGATTCGGATCTTGGGCTCGGGAGCAGTACTTC
>TRBJ2-1|TRBV9|TRBD2
CASSGGLAGGNNEQFF
TGTGCCAGCAGCGGGGGACTAGCGGGGGGGAACAATGAGCAGTTCTTC
>TRBJ2-4|TRBV28|NA
CASSSGGSAKNIQYF
TGTGCCAGCAGTTCCGGAGGTAGCGCTAAAAACATTCAGTACTTC